This T cell receptor (beta chain) was observed in a study of blood T cells in healthy people across ages. Findings and limits, study-wide: In long-lived donors, naive CD4+ cell counts and diversity exceeded those of aged donors.

This CDR3 spans 13 amino acids. The V end was cut by 2 bases, the J end by 2 bases, with 9 bases between. Looked up from germline, CDR1 is SQVTM and CDR2 is ANQGSEA. The total RNA that was extracted per sample amounted to at least 5 micrograms. This clonotype was picked up many times. Its antigen is undetermined. A second PCR, run for roughly 7 to 12 cycles, used a sample-barcoded 5' primer plus a J-beta primer mix. All samples gave at least 2.5 million CDR3-containing paired-end reads. Each CDR3 protein is one row after TCRdb ran MiXCR on the 5' RACE reads. Of around 990,000 distinct CDR3 sequences listed, around two fifths are singletons.

V is TRBV29-1 and J is TRBJ2-5, with D hard to call. The source is a man between 18 and 29 years old in good health. Input material: blood. The CDR3, as DNA: TGCAGCGTTGAACCAGCAAGTCAAGAGACCCAGTACTTC. Its protein is CSVEPASQETQYF.